This TCR beta chain is drawn from a study of shared clonotypes between healthy human individuals. The germline gives CDR1 SGDLS, CDR2 YYNGEE. This CDR3 is built from 14 residues. The V end lost 4 bases, the J end lost 4 bases, and 13 bases lay between the germline ends. The protocol was immunoSEQ multiplex PCR, while the TCRdb copy is restricted to in-frame clones and leaves out a portion. This sample carries 850,000 to 1,200,000 clones, approximately 68% of them seen once, and the ten largest clones take about 1.5%. The sample was memory CD4+ T cells sorted from blood. The subset was: CD45RA-negative fraction. The chain uses TRBV9 and TRBJ2-3, with D possibly being TRBD1 (6 bases). The clonotype originates from a man younger than 35 in good health. CDR3 loop: CASSPTGSSDTQYF. The CDR3 bases are TGTGCCAGCAGCCCTACAGGGAGCTCAGATACGCAGTATTTT.